These 14 T cell receptor beta chains originate from one sample sequenced in a study of shared clonotypes between healthy human individuals. The data were produced by immunoSEQ multiplex PCR, yet TCRdb's version contains in-frame clones alone and is incomplete. The table records more than 550,000 clones, 72% of them present only once. Sequencing was performed on memory CD4+ T cells sorted from blood. Subset described: CD45RA-negative fraction. The receptor source for this set is a woman aged 30 to 39 in good health.

This chain uses TRBV11-3 with TRBJ1-1; maybe TRBD1 (6 bases). The germline CDR1 and CDR2 sequences are SGHNT and YENEEA. V lost 1 base to trimming and J lost 1 base, with 13 bases between them. CDR3 size: 16 residues. This CDR3 reads CASSLGFQGSNTEAFF. In nucleotides, the CDR3 is TGTGCCAGCAGCTTAGGGTTTCAGGGGTCGAACACTGAAGCTTTCTTT.

The chain is built from TRBV6-1 and TRBJ2-1; D uncertain. V lost 8 bases and J 5 bases, leaving 10 bases between the germline ends. Germline V gene data show CDR1 as MNHNS and CDR2 as SASEGT. The CDR3 is made up of 12 amino acids. The DNA for the CDR3 is TGTGCCAGCGCCCCTTACAACAATGAGCAGTTCTTC. It yields the protein CASAPYNNEQFF.

The J gene is TRBJ2-3, the V gene TRBV7-2; possible D gene TRBD2, 6 bases. From germline, CDR1 is SGHTA and CDR2 FQGNSA. Trimming removed 5 bases at V and 2 bases at J, with 17 bases between. The CDR3 is 16 residues long. The CDR3 nucleotides are TGTGCCAGCAGCCAAGCGGGCAGGACACACACAGATACGCAGTATTTT. As protein: CASSQAGRTHTDTQYF.

The rearrangement links TRBV6-6 to TRBJ1-2; TRBD1 matches at 9 bases. J lost 8 bases, V lost 6 bases, and 4 bases had no gene match. This CDR3 is built from 12 residues. Germline loops: CDR1 MNHNY, CDR2 SVGAGI (reference sequence). Written as DNA, the CDR3 is TGTGCCAGCAGCGGGGACAGGGAAGGCTACACCTTC. It yields the protein CASSGDREGYTF.

The CDR3 sequence is CASRKEGAGNYEQYF. In nucleotides, the CDR3 is TGTGCCAGCAGAAAGGAGGGAGCGGGAAACTACGAGCAGTACTTC. The gene calls are TRBV6-5 and TRBJ2-7; 7 bases match TRBD2. This CDR3 region has 15 residues. Germline loops: CDR1 MNHEY, CDR2 SVGAGI. V was clipped by 6 bases and J by 3 bases; unmatched bases: 11.

The V and J genes are TRBV28 and TRBJ1-5; D unresolved. This CDR3 is 13 amino acids long. In germline, CDR1 is MDHEN, CDR2 SYDVKM. The V end lost 3 bases, the J end lost 5 bases, and 8 bases lay between the germline ends. The CDR3 spells CASSLSGDQPQHF. DNA of the CDR3: TGTGCCAGCAGTTTGAGTGGAGATCAGCCCCAGCATTTT.

The chain has TRBV5-1 and TRBJ2-7; D remains unclear. V lost 7 bases and J 3 bases, leaving 14 bases between the germline ends. CDR1 SGHRS and CDR2 YFSETQ come from the germline V gene. The CDR3 runs 13 residues. The CDR3 DNA is TGCGCCAGCCACGACGGGCCCGGCTACGAGCAGTACTTC. This codes for CASHDGPGYEQYF. The variable domain in full, completed from reference TRBV5-1 and TRBJ2-7, reads KAGVTQTPRYLIKTRGQQVTLSCSPISGHRSVSWYQQTPGQGLQFLFEYFSETQRNKGNFPGRFSGRQFSNSRSEMNVSTLELGDSALYLCASHDGPGYEQYFGPGTRLTVT.

The rearrangement joins TRBV10-1 to TRBJ1-1; no firm D call. Looked up from germline, CDR1 is WNHNN and CDR2 is SYGVQD (reference sequence). The length of the CDR3 is 15 residues. Trimming shortened V by 3 bases and J by 3 bases, and 14 bases separated the two germline ends. The CDR3 coding sequence is TGCGCCAGCAGTGAAGGTTCCAATTCGGACACTGAAGCTTTCTTT. Translating gives CASSEGSNSDTEAFF.

The gene calls are TRBV9 and TRBJ1-4, with a tentative D call TRBD1 (5 bases). V lost 2 bases and J 3 bases, leaving 11 bases between the germline ends. The CDR3 totals 15 residues. Germline V gene data show CDR1 as SGDLS and CDR2 as YYNGEE. The CDR3 coding sequence is TGTGCCAGCAGCGTGGGTGGACAAGCTAATGAAAAACTGTTTTTT. Its translation is CASSVGGQANEKLFF.

The chain joins TRBV9 to TRBJ2-2, with D hard to call. The germline CDR1 and CDR2 sequences are SGDLS and YYNGEE. V shed 4 bases and J shed 6 bases, with 13 bases lying between them. The CDR3 runs to 14 residues. This CDR3 reads CASSHQRISGELFF. The CDR3 nucleotides read TGTGCCAGCAGCCACCAAAGGATCTCCGGGGAGCTGTTTTTT.

The V and J genes are TRBV15 and TRBJ2-7, with D hard to call. Trimming pared 0 bases from V and 4 bases from J, leaving 4 bases between. The length of the CDR3 is 12 residues. Germline V gene data show CDR1 as LNHNV and CDR2 as YYDKDF (reference sequence). In nucleotides, the CDR3 is TGTGCCACCAGCAGAGATTTATACGAGCAGTACTTC. It codes for CATSRDLYEQYF.

CDR3 sequence reads: CASRESGARRGPQHF. The CDR3 coding sequence is TGTGCCAGTAGGGAATCGGGGGCGAGGCGTGGGCCCCAGCATTTT. The rearrangement joins TRBV19 to TRBJ1-5; TRBD1 is a possible D gene (6 bases). This CDR3 contains 15 residues. Trimming cost V 6 bases and J 9 bases, with 21 bases left between them. Germline V gives CDR1 LNHDA, CDR2 SQIVND (reference sequence).

The V call is TRBV7-9, the J call TRBJ2-3; D remains ambiguous. This CDR3 has 15 residues. CDR1 SEHNR and CDR2 FQNEAQ come from the germline V gene (reference sequence). Trimming took off 1 base at V and 0 bases at J, with 8 bases between the two ends. The CDR3 nucleotides are TGTGCCAGCAGCTTAGGTAGGATTAGCACAGATACGCAGTATTTT. Its translation is CASSLGRISTDTQYF.

The chain recombines TRBV18 with TRBJ1-5; possible D gene TRBD1, 5 bases. Trimming pared 5 bases from V and 6 bases from J, leaving 11 bases between. Germline V lookup: CDR1 KGHSH, CDR2 LQKENI. The CDR3 loop spans 13 amino acids. CDR3: CASSTQGSQPQHF. For the CDR3, the DNA is TGTGCCAGCTCAACCCAGGGTTCTCAGCCCCAGCATTTT.